What follows are 10 T cell receptor beta chains derived from one specimen sequenced in a study. TCRdb re-derived calls from the 5' RACE reads in MiXCR, one entry per CDR3 protein. The table records roughly 52,000 distinct CDR3 sequences, 17% of them present only once. Sequencing was done on a sample of naive CD4+ T cells sorted from blood. Subset noted: naive CD4+ T cells, CD4+CD45RA+CD25-. Source of these receptors: a female donor with breast cancer.

This sequence joins TRBV7-2 and TRBJ2-5, with 8 bases fitting TRBD1. Germline V CDR1 and CDR2: SGHTA, FQGNSA. Trimming cost V 4 bases and J 5 bases; bases outside gene matches: 9. This CDR3 has 15 amino acids. CDR3 DNA sequence: TGTGCCAGCAGCTCATTTCCCAGGGGGCGGGAGACCCAGTACTTC. Its translation: CASSSFPRGRETQYF.

This clonotype was observed once. This is likely a read error, given that the CDR3 carries no conserved phenylalanine or tryptophan at its end. The V and J genes are TRBV6-5 and TRBJ1-5; 7 nucleotides match TRBD1. The ends lost 8 bases at V and 2 bases at J; junction bases unmatched: 9. The CDR3 has 15 residues. Germline lookup yields CDR1 MNHEY and CDR2 SVGAGI. This CDR3 reads CASSRVGTGNQPQHS. For the CDR3, the DNA is TGTGCCAGCTCTCGGGTGGGGACAGGCAATCAGCCCCAGCATTCT.

This clonotype has at least ten counts. The V and J genes are TRBV29-1 and TRBJ2-3, with D unclear. Germline CDR1 SQVTM, CDR2 ANQGSEA. Trimming took 0 bases from V and 0 from J, leaving 10 bases between them. The CDR3 consists of 15 residues. CDR3 nucleotides: TGCAGCGTTGAAGAATCGGCGTTTAGCACAGATACGCAGTATTTT. It specifies CSVEESAFSTDTQYF.

This clonotype was seen at least ten times. The chain uses TRBV20-1 and TRBJ2-7; 11 bases are shared with TRBD2. The CDR3 is 16 residues long. Trimming took 6 bases from V and 3 from J; bases not matched to a gene: 13. Per germline, CDR1 DFQATT and CDR2 SNEGSKA (reference sequence). CDR3 sequence reads: CSATGASGRRSYEQYF. Here the CDR3 DNA reads TGCAGTGCCACGGGGGCTAGCGGGAGGCGCAGCTACGAGCAGTACTTC.

J is TRBJ2-7 and V is TRBV4-1; no clear D gene. V was cut by 4 bases and J by 5 bases, with 21 bases left in between. The CDR3 covers 16 residues. Per germline, CDR1 MGHRA and CDR2 YSYEKL. The CDR3 loop is CASSPNPETAAHEQYF. DNA for the CDR3: TGCGCCAGCAGCCCAAATCCCGAGACTGCAGCCCACGAGCAGTACTTC.

This clonotype is medium-sized (0.01 to 0.1%) by share. The chain recombines TRBV7-2 with TRBJ1-2; weak D call: TRBD1 (6 bases). This CDR3 has 17 residues. CDR1 is SGHTA, CDR2 FQGNSA, per germline. V was shortened by 5 bases and J by 4 bases, with 23 bases between the two germline ends. The CDR3 spells CASSPDRPLAGRYGYTF. DNA of the CDR3: TGTGCCAGCAGCCCTGACAGGCCCCTCGCTGGTCGCTATGGCTACACCTTC.

As regards this clonotype: A much bigger clone sits one base away, suggesting this may be a read error. The final CDR3 position lacks the conserved phenylalanine or tryptophan, pointing to a likely read error. This chain connects TRBV7-9 to TRBJ2-3, with D perhaps matching TRBD2 (5 bases). The CDR3 sequence is 15 residues long. V shed 6 bases and J shed 1 base, with 14 bases lying between them. Germline V lookup: CDR1 SEHNR, CDR2 FQNEAQ (reference sequence). CDR3 protein: CASSKTISRTDTQYL. The CDR3 coding sequence is TGTGCCAGCAGTAAGACTATATCACGCACAGATACGCAGTATTTA.

Note on this clonotype: Germline and junction disagree at one end, which may indicate a read error. V usage is TRBV5-5 and J usage is TRBJ1-4; TRBD1 is a possible D gene (5 bases). From germline, CDR1 is SGHKS and CDR2 YYEKEE (reference sequence). This CDR3 region has 15 residues. In DNA form, the CDR3 reads TGTGCCAGCAGTCCATACCAGGGATCAGATGAAAAATTGTTTTTT. Protein product: CASSPYQGSDEKLFF.

Turning to this clonotype: The junction differs from germline at one of its ends, possibly a read error. The chain has TRBV5-1 and TRBJ2-7, with TRBD1 as a possible D gene (6 bases). Germline V gene data show CDR1 as SGHRS and CDR2 as YFSETQ. The CDR3 consists of 14 residues. CDR3 amino acids: CANSPGQNPYEQYF. As DNA, the CDR3 is TGCGCCAACAGCCCGGGACAAAACCCCTACGAGCAGTACTTC.

This clonotype was observed a handful of times. The chain joins TRBV11-2 to TRBJ2-1; TRBD1 matches at 7 bases. V shed 6 bases and J 2 bases; nucleotides not matched to a gene: 4. The germline CDR1 and CDR2 sequences are SGHAT and FQNNGV. This CDR3 is 14 amino acids long. DNA for the CDR3: TGTGCCAGCAGACGACAGGGCCCCTACAATGAGCAGTTCTTC. This translates into CASRRQGPYNEQFF.